The 17 T cell receptor beta chains given below trace back to one sample, sequenced in a study of blood T cell repertoires in COVID-19. Libraries were prepared by immunoSEQ multiplex PCR; TCRdb keeps only in-frame clonotypes and omits some of them. In the table there are under 300,000 clones, over 80% of which are singletons. Sequencing was carried out using peripheral blood. The receptors were gathered from a man aged 55 to 70 who had recovered from COVID-19.

V usage is TRBV5-1 and J usage is TRBJ1-5, with D possibly TRBD1 on 5 matching bases. The length of the CDR3 is 15 residues. Per germline, CDR1 SGHRS and CDR2 YFSETQ. V was shortened by 0 bases and J by 7 bases, with 14 bases between the two germline ends. CDR3 in amino acids: CASSLDQGSGQPQHF. CDR3 coding DNA: TGCGCCAGCAGCTTGGACCAGGGAAGCGGGCAGCCCCAGCATTTT.

As concerns this clone: Sequence at one end of the junction differs from germline and may be a read error. The V call is TRBV29-1, the J call TRBJ1-5; TRBD1 matches at 9 bases. Germline CDR1 is SQVTM and CDR2 is ANQGSEA. The CDR3 runs to 13 residues. DNA for the CDR3: TGCAGCGCAAGAACAGGGGGCAACCAGCCCCAGCATTTT. Translating gives CSARTGGNQPQHF.

The genes are TRBV5-1 and TRBJ2-2; D may be TRBD1 (5 bases). V was trimmed by 2 bases and J by 8 bases, leaving 10 bases between them. The CDR3 length is 13 residues. Per germline, CDR1 SGHRS and CDR2 YFSETQ. The CDR3 loop is CASSFGGAGELFF. In DNA, the CDR3 is TGCGCCAGCAGCTTTGGTGGGGCAGGGGAGCTGTTTTTT.

The CDR3 here is CASGEQTSSYEQYF. CDR3 nucleotides: TGCGCCAGCGGGGAGCAGACGTCTTCCTACGAGCAGTACTTC. The chain uses TRBV5-1 and TRBJ2-7, with D tentatively TRBD2 (5 bases). Germline V lookup: CDR1 SGHRS, CDR2 YFSETQ. Trimming left V 7 bases short and J 1 base short, with 15 bases between. The CDR3 has 14 amino acids.

The V and J genes are TRBV7-2 and TRBJ1-5, with D maybe TRBD1 (6 bases). The CDR3 sequence is 14 residues long. The V gene's germline CDR1 is SGHTA and CDR2 FQGNSA. Trimming shortened V by 5 bases and J by 2 bases, and 10 bases separated the two germline ends. In DNA form, the CDR3 reads TGTGCCAGCAGCCCGGCAGGGGGCAATCAGCCCCAGCATTTT. Residues: CASSPAGGNQPQHF.

This clone came up a few times. This sequence joins TRBV28 and TRBJ1-5; D is ambiguous. The CDR3 length is 13 residues. Deletions cut 8 bases from V and 0 bases from J, with 8 bases between. The germline gives CDR1 MDHEN, CDR2 SYDVKM. The DNA for the CDR3 is TGTGCCAGCGGCGGTAATAGCAATCAGCCCCAGCATTTT. Protein: CASGGNSNQPQHF.

The chain joins TRBV3-1 (or the pseudogene TRBV3-2) to TRBJ2-1, with D uncertain. The CDR3 covers 13 residues. The germline CDR1 and CDR2 sequences are LGHDT and YNNKEL (reference sequence). Trimming left V 0 bases short and J 5 bases short, with 5 bases between. The CDR3 sequence: CASSQELDNEQFF. The CDR3 region has the DNA TGTGCCAGCAGCCAAGAACTGGACAATGAGCAGTTCTTC.

The chain combines TRBV2 with TRBJ1-3; no clear D. Germline V gene sequence: CDR1 SNHLY, CDR2 FYNNEI. The CDR3 totals 15 residues. V shed 1 base and J shed 0 bases, with 7 bases lying between them. CDR3 sequence: CASSEVRDSGNTIYF. The CDR3 DNA follows: TGTGCCAGCAGTGAAGTCCGGGACTCTGGAAACACCATATATTTT.

The V and J genes are TRBV6-1 and TRBJ1-1; TRBD1 matches 7 bases. The CDR3 spans 14 residues. CDR1 is MNHNS and CDR2 is SASEGT in the germline V gene. The J segment lost 8 bases and the V segment lost 2 bases, leaving 8 bases of the junction unmatched. DNA for the CDR3: TGTGCCAGCAGTGAAATTGGGACAGTAAAGGAAGCTTTCTTT. Translating gives CASSEIGTVKEAFF.

This clone turned up a few times. The V and J genes are TRBV5-1 and TRBJ2-7; the match to TRBD1 covers 8 bases. This CDR3 region has 16 residues. Germline CDR1 is SGHRS and CDR2 is YFSETQ. The V gene end was trimmed by 4 bases and the J gene end by 0 bases; junction bases not matched to a gene: 9. CDR3 sequence (DNA): TGCGCCAGCAGCCTCTCACCGGGACAGGCCTCCTACGAGCAGTACTTC. It encodes CASSLSPGQASYEQYF.

V is TRBV6-5 and J is TRBJ2-3; D gene ambiguous. With 6 bases removed from V and 2 bases from J, the gap between germline ends came to 6 bases. Per the germline V gene, CDR1 is MNHEY and CDR2 is SVGAGI. There are 12 residues in the CDR3. CDR3 DNA sequence: TGTGCCAGCAGCGTTAACACAGATACGCAGTATTTT. Translating it yields CASSVNTDTQYF.

The chain uses TRBV5-1 and TRBJ2-3; D not resolved. With 4 bases removed from V and 3 bases from J, the gap between germline ends came to 12 bases. This CDR3 comprises 14 residues. Germline assignment: CDR1 SGHRS and CDR2 YFSETQ. DNA of the CDR3: TGCGCCAGCAGCCTACAGAAAAATACAGATACGCAGTATTTT. Its protein product is CASSLQKNTDTQYF.

The gene calls are TRBV5-1 and TRBJ2-5; 12 bases align to TRBD2. From germline, CDR1 is SGHRS and CDR2 YFSETQ. Unmatched junction bases numbered 7, after V lost 2 bases and J lost 5 bases. The CDR3 totals 16 residues. DNA for the CDR3: TGCGCCAGCAGCTTCGGGACTAGCGGGTTGGGTGAGACCCAGTACTTC. Its protein product is CASSFGTSGLGETQYF.

V and J are TRBV3-1 (or the pseudogene TRBV3-2) and TRBJ1-2; D gene uncertain. CDR1 LGHDT and CDR2 YNNKEL come from the germline V gene (reference sequence). This CDR3 has 13 residues. The V and J ends lost 5 bases and 4 bases respectively, with 11 bases between them. CDR3: CASSSTGSYGYTF. CDR3 bases: TGTGCCAGCAGCTCCACGGGGTCCTATGGCTACACCTTC.

In this sample, this clone turned up once. The rearrangement joins TRBV7-2 to TRBJ1-2; D may be TRBD1 (5 bases). The CDR3 has 16 amino acids. Between the trimmed V and J ends, which lost 4 bases and 3 bases, there was a span of 18 bases. CDR1 is SGHTA and CDR2 is FQGNSA in the germline V gene. CDR3 coding DNA: TGTGCCAGCAGCTCCCCGGGGGGAGGGAGGTACTATGGCTACACCTTC. Translated: CASSSPGGGRYYGYTF. The variable domain in full, with the rest retrieved from reference TRBV7-2 and TRBJ1-2, is GAGVSQSPSNKVTEKGKDVELRCDPISGHTALYWYRQSLGQGLEFLIYFQGNSAPDKSGLPSDRFSAERTGGSVSTLTIQRTQQEDSAVYLCASSSPGGGRYYGYTFGSGTRLTVV.

This clone was seen a few times. J is TRBJ1-3 and V is TRBV5-1; D not certain. The CDR3 is 16 residues long. Trimming stripped 0 bases from V and 0 bases from J, with 10 bases between. Germline V gives CDR1 SGHRS, CDR2 YFSETQ. The DNA for the CDR3 is TGCGCCAGCAGCTTGGGGGAGGCGAGCTCTGGAAACACCATATATTTT. Translated: CASSLGEASSGNTIYF. The variable domain in full, with the rest retrieved from reference TRBV5-1 and TRBJ1-3, is KAGVTQTPRYLIKTRGQQVTLSCSPISGHRSVSWYQQTPGQGLQFLFEYFSETQRNKGNFPGRFSGRQFSNSRSEMNVSTLELGDSALYLCASSLGEASSGNTIYFGEGSWLTVV.

This clone was counted a few times. This chain connects TRBV6-2 or TRBV6-3 to TRBJ1-5, with D unresolved. Trimming shortened V by 4 bases and J by 4 bases, and 5 bases separated the two germline ends. Germline lookup yields CDR1 MNHEY and CDR2 SVGEGT. This CDR3 is 12 amino acids long. The CDR3 DNA is TGTGCCAGCAGTTGGCTGAATCAGCCCCAGCATTTT. Translation: CASSWLNQPQHF.